One and the same sample provided the 32 T cell receptor beta chains below, sequenced in a study of T-cell memory formation after mild COVID-19. MiXCR, run by TCRdb on the 5' RACE reads, gives a single entry per CDR3 protein. The sample lists 350,000 to 450,000 distinct CDR3 sequences, 20% to 25% seen once, with around 8.8% in the top ten. The sample taken for sequencing was PBMCs or a T cell subset sorted from them (not recorded which). The source is an adult woman who had mild COVID-19 (a few samples of this study predate the infection). Cell type and time point are not known.

The rearrangement links TRBV5-1 to TRBJ2-7, with 7 positions matching TRBD1. CDR1 and CDR2 from the germline V gene are SGHRS and YFSETQ. V trimming: 5 bases; J trimming: 8 bases; junction bases outside the gene matches: 10. The CDR3 loop spans 13 amino acids. The CDR3 nucleotides are TGCGCCAGCAGTTTAACCGAACAGGGGAAGCAGTACTTC. Encoded protein: CASSLTEQGKQYF.

This chain joins TRBV24-1 and TRBJ2-3; 10 bases are shared with TRBD2. J lost 2 bases, V lost 4 bases, and 5 bases had no gene match. The CDR3 is 16 amino acids. Per germline, CDR1 KGHDR and CDR2 SFDVKD. The CDR3 coding sequence is TGTGCCACCAGTGACCCTAGCGGGGGTAACACAGATACGCAGTATTTT. Its protein product is CATSDPSGGNTDTQYF.

The rearrangement uses TRBV7-9 and TRBJ2-7; 15 bases match TRBD2. CDR1 and CDR2 (germline): SEHNR, FQNEAQ (reference sequence). V lost 5 bases to trimming and J lost 3 bases; unmatched junction nucleotides: 8. The CDR3 covers 17 residues. CDR3 protein: CASSPRTSGGGVYEQYF. CDR3 nucleotides: TGTGCCAGCAGCCCCCGGACTAGCGGGGGGGGGGTCTACGAGCAGTACTTC.

The chain recombines TRBV28 with TRBJ2-4, with 11 bases that match TRBD2. This CDR3 has 17 residues. The V and J ends lost 6 bases and 4 bases, in that order; junction bases with no gene match: 11. Germline CDR1 and CDR2: MDHEN and SYDVKM. CDR3 nucleotide sequence: TGTGCCAGCAGCCAATCGGGTCTAGCGGGAGGTAAAAACATTCAGTACTTC. This gives the protein CASSQSGLAGGKNIQYF.

This clonotype was observed a few times. The genes are TRBV3-1 and TRBJ2-1, with a weak D call TRBD2 (5 bases). There are 14 residues in the CDR3. Trimming removed 7 bases at V and 5 bases at J, with 15 bases between. The V gene's germline CDR1 is LGHDT and CDR2 YNNKEL (reference sequence). The CDR3 loop reads CASTPLRGNNEQFF. As DNA, the CDR3 is TGTGCCAGCACCCCGTTACGGGGAAACAATGAGCAGTTCTTC.

This chain uses TRBV4-1 with TRBJ2-5; the D gene is possibly TRBD2 (6 bases). Between the trimmed V and J ends, which lost 1 base and 4 bases, there was a span of 22 bases. Germline loops: CDR1 MGHRA, CDR2 YSYEKL. The CDR3 is 18 residues long. CDR3 sequence: CASSQGNSVGLGGETQYF. The CDR3 nucleotides read TGCGCCAGCAGCCAAGGGAATTCGGTTGGGTTGGGGGGAGAGACCCAGTACTTC.

The CDR3 nucleotides are TGTGCCAGCAGTTCCCTAGACGGCGTCTCCTACGAGCAGTACTTC. Amino acids: CASSSLDGVSYEQYF. This chain links TRBV6-2 or TRBV6-3 with TRBJ2-7; no clear D gene. The V and J ends lost 4 bases and 0 bases respectively, with 13 bases between them. The CDR3 runs to 15 residues. Germline V gene data show CDR1 as MNHEY and CDR2 as SVGEGT.

This clonotype has a handful of counts. The chain combines TRBV9 with TRBJ1-2, with TRBD1 matching over 8 bases. Germline loops: CDR1 SGDLS, CDR2 YYNGEE. The CDR3 extends over 15 amino acids. Losses at the gene ends were 4 bases for V and 3 bases for J; bases not matched to a gene: 8. The CDR3 DNA sequence: TGTGCCAGCAGCACCGGACAGGGTATCGACTATGGCTACACCTTC. Translating gives CASSTGQGIDYGYTF.

CDR3: CASSAQVVREHTEAFF. CDR3 DNA: TGTGCCAGCAGCGCCCAGGTGGTGAGGGAGCACACTGAAGCTTTCTTT. The V gene is TRBV7-6, the J gene TRBJ1-1; D remains unclear. CDR1 and CDR2 (germline): SGHVS, FNYEAQ. There are 16 residues in the CDR3. Trimming stripped 5 bases from V and 3 bases from J, with 19 bases between.

The DNA for the CDR3 is TGTGCCAGCAGCGTAGCGGGAAGCTACAATGAGCAGTTCTTC. It translates to CASSVAGSYNEQFF. The chain joins TRBV9 to TRBJ2-1, with a weak D call TRBD2 (5 bases). V shed 0 bases and J shed 3 bases, with 7 bases lying between them. The CDR3 extends over 14 amino acids. Germline CDR1 and CDR2: SGDLS and YYNGEE. Variable domain in full (rest from reference TRBV9 and TRBJ2-1): DSGVTQTPKHLITATGQRVTLRCSPRSGDLSVYWYQQSLDQGLQFLIQYYNGEERAKGNILERFSAQQFPDLHSELNLSSLELGDSALYFCASSVAGSYNEQFFGPGTRLTVL.

The table lists this clonotype with a count of one. The gene calls are TRBV12-3 or TRBV12-4 and TRBJ2-7; 8 positions agree with TRBD1. The CDR3 has 13 residues. The ends lost 5 bases at V and 7 bases at J; junction bases unmatched: 7. CDR3 in DNA: TGTGCCAGCAGTCTGACAGGGGCAGGAGAGCAGTACTTC. It translates to CASSLTGAGEQYF.

This clonotype was detected only a few times. The chain combines TRBV7-3 with TRBJ2-1; tentative D call: TRBD2 (6 bases). V lost 2 bases and J 4 bases, leaving 12 bases between the germline ends. CDR3 size: 15 residues. Germline V gives CDR1 SGHTA, CDR2 FQGTGA. The chain's CDR3 is CASSLGGSLYNEQFF. In nucleotides, the CDR3 is TGTGCCAGCAGCTTAGGGGGGAGCCTATACAATGAGCAGTTCTTC.

J is TRBJ1-2 and V is TRBV7-2; 7 bases agree with TRBD1. CDR3 length: 14 residues. The germline V gene encodes CDR1 SGHTA and CDR2 FQGNSA. The trim removed 6 bases at V and 4 bases at J, leaving 8 bases unmatched. The CDR3 loop reads CASSSTQGSYGYTF. CDR3 in DNA: TGTGCCAGCAGTTCTACACAGGGGTCCTATGGCTACACCTTC.

This clonotype came up a few times. This chain joins TRBV7-2 and TRBJ2-3; TRBD2 aligns across 7 bases. Germline V lookup: CDR1 SGHTA, CDR2 FQGNSA. The CDR3 consists of 16 residues. V lost 1 base to trimming and J lost 1 base; unmatched junction nucleotides: 5. The CDR3 here is CASSLVSAGRTDTQYF. The CDR3 region has the DNA TGTGCCAGCAGCTTAGTCTCAGCGGGGCGCACAGATACGCAGTATTTT. Full variable domain (rest looked up from reference TRBV7-2 and TRBJ2-3): GAGVSQSPSNKVTEKGKDVELRCDPISGHTALYWYRQSLGQGLEFLIYFQGNSAPDKSGLPSDRFSAERTGGSVSTLTIQRTQQEDSAVYLCASSLVSAGRTDTQYFGPGTRLTVL.

This clonotype showed up just a few times. The V gene is TRBV24-1, the J gene TRBJ2-3, with D unclear. Deletions cut 2 bases from V and 4 bases from J, with 12 bases between. Germline V gene lookup returns CDR1 KGHDR and CDR2 SFDVKD. The CDR3 has 15 residues. CDR3 in DNA: TGTGCCACCAGTGATTCTGGCAGCAGGTCAGATACGCAGTATTTT. Translation gives CATSDSGSRSDTQYF.

V is TRBV4-1 and J is TRBJ2-1, with 12 nucleotides matching TRBD2. Trimming at V came to 5 bases and at J to 8 bases, leaving 10 bases not matched to a gene. Germline lookup yields CDR1 MGHRA and CDR2 YSYEKL. This CDR3 contains 16 residues. The CDR3 reads CASSALAGGHLDEQFF. The CDR3 DNA follows: TGCGCCAGCAGCGCTCTAGCGGGGGGGCATTTAGATGAGCAGTTCTTC.

There are a few counts of this clonotype. The chain links TRBV25-1 to TRBJ1-1; D is unresolved. This CDR3 has 14 amino acids. V gave up 2 bases and J gave up 4 bases, with 11 bases separating them. In germline, CDR1 is MGHDK, CDR2 SYGVNS. CDR3 coding DNA: TGTGCCAGCAGTGAAGACCATCGAGGCACTGAAGCTTTCTTT. Translated, it gives CASSEDHRGTEAFF.

This chain uses TRBV29-1 with TRBJ2-1; D is uncertain. This CDR3 has 12 amino acids. Per the germline V gene, CDR1 is SQVTM and CDR2 is ANQGSEA. V lost 6 bases to trimming and J lost 8 bases, with 14 bases between them. This CDR3 is CSVRHLGYEQFF. The CDR3 DNA follows: TGCAGCGTCCGCCACTTGGGCTATGAGCAGTTCTTC.

This clonotype was detected only a few times. The rearrangement links TRBV4-1 to TRBJ1-1; TRBD1 might be the D (5 bases). V lost 3 bases, J lost 0 bases, and 8 bases lay in between. Looked up from germline, CDR1 is MGHRA and CDR2 is YSYEKL. The CDR3 is made up of 14 amino acids. The CDR3 nucleotides read TGCGCCAGCAGCCAGACAGCAGTGAACACTGAAGCTTTCTTT. Protein product: CASSQTAVNTEAFF.

This chain uses TRBV12-3 or TRBV12-4 with TRBJ2-1; no clear D. This CDR3 is 10 amino acids long. V dropped 6 bases and J dropped 11 bases, with 8 bases sitting between them. The CDR3, as DNA: TGTGCCAGCAGGGATACCAAGCAGTTCTTC. This codes for CASRDTKQFF.

The genes are TRBV5-1 and TRBJ2-1, with D hard to call. CDR3 length equals 15 residues. Germline lookup yields CDR1 SGHRS and CDR2 YFSETQ. V was cut by 4 bases and J by 5 bases, with 16 bases left in between. The DNA for the CDR3 is TGCGCCAGCAGCGCGCTGGACCCGGCAGACAATGAGCAGTTCTTC. This codes for CASSALDPADNEQFF. The variable domain in full, completed from reference TRBV5-1 and TRBJ2-1, reads KAGVTQTPRYLIKTRGQQVTLSCSPISGHRSVSWYQQTPGQGLQFLFEYFSETQRNKGNFPGRFSGRQFSNSRSEMNVSTLELGDSALYLCASSALDPADNEQFFGPGTRLTVL.

This CDR3 is CASSESRVNEKLFF. In DNA form, the CDR3 reads TGTGCCAGCAGTGAATCGCGCGTCAATGAAAAACTGTTTTTT. This chain links TRBV6-1 with TRBJ1-4; D not resolved. From germline, CDR1 is MNHNS and CDR2 SASEGT. Trimming left V 2 bases short and J 5 bases short, with 9 bases between. This CDR3 has 14 residues.

Ten or more counts support this clonotype. The chain carries TRBV20-1 and TRBJ1-2; the D gene is possibly TRBD1 (6 bases). Trimming took 3 bases from V and 0 from J, leaving 11 bases between them. CDR1 and CDR2 (germline): DFQATT, SNEGSKA (reference sequence). This CDR3 spans 14 amino acids. The CDR3 DNA is TGCAGTGCTAGGGGGGGCCCTTCTAACTATGGCTACACCTTC. Its translation is CSARGGPSNYGYTF.

The rearrangement joins TRBV27 to TRBJ1-2, with a tentative D call TRBD1 (5 bases). The germline gives CDR1 MNHEY, CDR2 SMNVEV (reference sequence). V was clipped by 5 bases and J by 7 bases, with 8 bases between them. The CDR3 runs 11 residues. CDR3 in DNA: TGTGCCAGCAGTCCGGGGGTTGGCTACACCTTC. It specifies CASSPGVGYTF.

This clonotype was counted a few times. This chain joins TRBV7-6 and TRBJ2-3; D may be TRBD1 (7 bases). The V and J ends lost 6 bases and 2 bases respectively, with 18 bases between them. Germline V gene sequence: CDR1 SGHVS, CDR2 FNYEAQ. This CDR3 is built from 16 residues. In nucleotides, the CDR3 is TGTGCCAGCAGTCAGAGGGGGCGGGAATTCACAGATACGCAGTATTTT. It encodes CASSQRGREFTDTQYF.

The gene calls are TRBV27 and TRBJ2-7, with 8 bases aligning to TRBD1. The CDR3 runs to 14 residues. V shed 2 bases, J shed 6 bases, and the junction held 6 bases outside the gene matches. Germline V gene lookup returns CDR1 MNHEY and CDR2 SMNVEV (reference sequence). CDR3: CASSLESRGLEQYF. CDR3 in DNA: TGTGCCAGCAGTTTAGAGTCCAGGGGGCTCGAGCAGTACTTC.

In its sample, this clonotype was seen many times. The genes are TRBV7-9 and TRBJ1-1, with 8 bases fitting TRBD1. This CDR3 has 14 residues. Germline V gene lookup returns CDR1 SEHNR and CDR2 FQNEAQ (reference sequence). The J segment lost 11 bases and the V segment lost 1 base, leaving 9 bases of the junction unmatched. The CDR3, as DNA: TGTGCCAGCAGCTTAGTTCAAGGGCAGGGGGCCGCTTTCTTT. Translated, it gives CASSLVQGQGAAFF. The entire variable domain, with the rest obtained from reference TRBV7-9 and TRBJ1-1, is as follows: DTGVSQNPRHKITKRGQNVTFRCDPISEHNRLYWYRQTLGQGPEFLTYFQNEAQLEKSRLLSDRFSAERPKGSFSTLEIQRTEQGDSAMYLCASSLVQGQGAAFFGQGTRLTVV.

This chain uses TRBV6-5 with TRBJ2-7, with no clear D. Trimming took off 9 bases at V and 2 bases at J, with 14 bases between the two ends. Germline V lookup: CDR1 MNHEY, CDR2 SVGAGI. The CDR3 runs 13 residues. CDR3 sequence: CASRTPGAYEQYF. The DNA of the CDR3 is TGTGCCAGTCGAACCCCCGGAGCCTACGAGCAGTACTTC.

The chain couples TRBV5-1 to TRBJ1-2; D may be TRBD1 (5 bases). Trimming removed 1 base at V and 6 bases at J, with 19 bases between. The CDR3 has 16 amino acids. CDR1 SGHRS and CDR2 YFSETQ come from the germline V gene. The CDR3 here is CASSLNPGTQSHGYTF. The CDR3, as DNA: TGCGCCAGCAGCTTGAACCCCGGGACCCAATCCCATGGCTACACCTTC.

The chain joins TRBV10-3 to TRBJ2-7; 9 bases agree with TRBD1. The CDR3 is 15 amino acids. The germline V gene encodes CDR1 ENHRY and CDR2 SYGVKD. The J segment lost 2 bases and the V segment lost 3 bases, leaving 5 bases of the junction unmatched. The CDR3 here is CAISDRTGEAYEQYF. Written as DNA, the CDR3 is TGTGCCATCAGTGATCGGACAGGGGAAGCCTACGAGCAGTACTTC.

V usage is TRBV7-3 and J usage is TRBJ2-1; TRBD2 aligns across 13 bases. The CDR3 is 15 residues long. CDR1 and CDR2 (germline): SGHTA, FQGTGA. The V segment lost 6 bases and the J segment 9 bases; nucleotides outside the gene matches: 8. The CDR3 DNA is TGTGCCAGCAGTTTCGGGACTAGCGGGGCTTTTGAGCAGTTCTTC. Translating it yields CASSFGTSGAFEQFF.

This clonotype has ten or more counts. CDR3 sequence: CSVADNEQFF. The CDR3 DNA reads TGCAGCGTTGCTGACAATGAGCAGTTCTTC. This chain joins TRBV29-1 and TRBJ2-1, with D unresolved. The CDR3 length is 10 residues. V lost 4 bases to trimming and J lost 5 bases, with 3 bases between them. Per the germline V gene, CDR1 is SQVTM and CDR2 is ANQGSEA.